One and the same sample provided the 29 T cell receptor beta chains below, sequenced in a study of blood T cell repertoires in COVID-19. Assay: immunoSEQ multiplex PCR; the TCRdb copy retains only in-frame clones and omits some. The table lists roughly 220,000 clones, more than 80% of them singletons. The sequenced material came from PBMCs or T cells enriched from blood (not recorded which). The receptors stem from a woman aged 18-30 years in a cohort exposed to, infected with or recovered from COVID-19 (not recorded which).

This chain uses TRBV18 with TRBJ2-5; weak D call: TRBD2 (7 bases). The length of the CDR3 is 15 residues. The V gene's germline CDR1 is KGHSH and CDR2 LQKENI. The V gene lost 1 base and the J gene lost 1 base, with 10 bases spanning the gap. CDR3 residues: CASSPQGGIQETQYF. CDR3 in DNA: TGTGCCAGCTCACCACAGGGGGGGATCCAAGAGACCCAGTACTTC.

The chain employs TRBV7-9 and TRBJ2-7, with TRBD2 identical over 8 bases. This CDR3 has 14 amino acids. The V segment lost 5 bases and the J segment 3 bases; nucleotides outside the gene matches: 6. Germline V gene data show CDR1 as SEHNR and CDR2 as FQNEAQ (reference sequence). CDR3 nucleotides: TGTGCCAGCAGCGCAGCGGGGGACTACTACGAGCAGTACTTC. It codes for CASSAAGDYYEQYF.

The chain carries TRBV5-1 and TRBJ2-2; the match to TRBD2 covers 10 bases. Germline CDR1 and CDR2: SGHRS and YFSETQ. There are 18 residues in the CDR3. Unmatched junction bases numbered 8, after V lost 0 bases and J lost 3 bases. The CDR3 sequence: CASSLASLAGADTGELFF. The CDR3 nucleotides read TGCGCCAGCAGCTTGGCGAGTCTAGCGGGGGCCGACACCGGGGAGCTGTTTTTT.

This rearrangement joins TRBV6-5 to TRBJ1-4; D gene unclear. The CDR3 contains 15 residues. Germline V gives CDR1 MNHEY, CDR2 SVGAGI. V gave up 0 bases and J gave up 11 bases, with 16 bases separating them. CDR3 sequence reads: CASSYSRGPGLKLFF. The CDR3 coding sequence is TGTGCCAGCAGTTACTCGAGAGGTCCAGGACTGAAACTGTTTTTT.

The V call is TRBV5-1, the J call TRBJ2-1; a weak D match, TRBD2 (6 bases). The CDR3 runs to 15 residues. V was clipped by 3 bases and J by 7 bases, with 17 bases between them. The germline CDR1 and CDR2 sequences are SGHRS and YFSETQ. The CDR3 region is CASSYSSGTPNEQFF. CDR3 DNA: TGCGCCAGCAGCTATTCCTCCGGGACTCCGAATGAGCAGTTCTTC. The full variable domain, in which reference TRBV5-1 and TRBJ2-1 provide the parts outside the CDR3, is KAGVTQTPRYLIKTRGQQVTLSCSPISGHRSVSWYQQTPGQGLQFLFEYFSETQRNKGNFPGRFSGRQFSNSRSEMNVSTLELGDSALYLCASSYSSGTPNEQFFGPGTRLTVL.

The J gene is TRBJ1-1, the V gene TRBV2, with 8 bases aligning to TRBD1. The CDR3 totals 13 residues. Trimming cost V 8 bases and J 0 bases; bases outside gene matches: 2. From germline, CDR1 is SNHLY and CDR2 FYNNEI. As DNA, the CDR3 is TGTGCCAGCGGACAGGGTATGAACACTGAAGCTTTCTTT. The encoded protein is CASGQGMNTEAFF.

The V gene is TRBV5-1, the J gene TRBJ2-7; 8 bases match TRBD2. Germline-derived CDR1 and CDR2 are SGHRS and YFSETQ. V lost 1 base to trimming and J lost 5 bases; unmatched junction nucleotides: 11. This CDR3 has 16 amino acids. CDR3 bases: TGCGCCAGCAGCTTGATGGCGGGGGGATCCCTAGACGAGCAGTACTTC. Encoded protein: CASSLMAGGSLDEQYF.

This rearrangement joins TRBV29-1 to TRBJ1-1; TRBD1 agrees at 8 bases. The trim removed 7 bases at V and 1 base at J, leaving 8 bases unmatched. CDR3 length equals 14 residues. The germline V gene encodes CDR1 SQVTM and CDR2 ANQGSEA. The CDR3 sequence is CSALKGTGNTEAFF. The CDR3, as DNA: TGCAGCGCCCTGAAGGGGACAGGGAACACTGAAGCTTTCTTT.

The chain employs TRBV5-1 and TRBJ2-3; 7 nucleotides match TRBD2. Trimming at V came to 6 bases and at J to 6 bases, leaving 19 bases not matched to a gene. The CDR3 is 17 amino acids. From germline, CDR1 is SGHRS and CDR2 YFSETQ. Here the CDR3 reads CASNGGTTSSVFDTQYF. The DNA of the CDR3 is TGCGCCAGCAATGGCGGGACTACTAGCTCAGTCTTCGATACGCAGTATTTT.

The chain is built from TRBV11-1 and TRBJ2-2; possibly TRBD1 for D (6 bases). Deletions cut 5 bases from V and 6 bases from J, with 13 bases between. The CDR3 is 14 residues long. The V gene's germline CDR1 is SGHAT and CDR2 FQDESV (reference sequence). CDR3 loop: CASSPQGTAGELFF. CDR3 coding DNA: TGTGCCAGCAGCCCTCAGGGGACGGCCGGGGAGCTGTTTTTT.

This clone was detected once. This chain connects TRBV19 to TRBJ2-1; 9 bases map to TRBD1. The CDR3 loop spans 14 amino acids. The germline V gene encodes CDR1 LNHDA and CDR2 SQIVND (reference sequence). The V and J ends lost 10 bases and 8 bases, in that order; junction bases with no gene match: 12. CDR3 sequence: CATAGGQGWDEQFF. The CDR3 DNA follows: TGTGCCACCGCCGGGGGACAGGGATGGGATGAGCAGTTCTTC.

This clone was seen only once. For the CDR3, the DNA is TGTGCCATCAGTGACCCCAAAGGGGCCCCCCTCCCAGATACGCAGTATTTT. It codes for CAISDPKGAPLPDTQYF. This chain connects TRBV10-3 to TRBJ2-3; weak D call: TRBD1 (5 bases). This CDR3 has 17 residues. Trimming removed 3 bases from V and 4 bases from J, with 20 bases in between. The germline gives CDR1 ENHRY, CDR2 SYGVKD.

The chain carries TRBV7-9 and TRBJ1-1; TRBD1 aligns across 8 bases. This CDR3 has 15 residues. V gave up 5 bases and J gave up 4 bases; unmatched junction bases: 9. CDR1 SEHNR and CDR2 FQNEAQ come from the germline V gene (reference sequence). The CDR3 reads CASSPQGQGTTEAFF. Written as DNA, the CDR3 is TGTGCCAGCAGCCCGCAAGGACAGGGAACCACTGAAGCTTTCTTT.

This chain joins TRBV21-1 and TRBJ1-6; the DNA was not used to check the table's D call, TRBD1. TRBV21-1 is a recognized pseudogene. The CDR3 has 16 amino acids. CDR3 nucleotides: TGTGCCAGCAGCAAACTGACCGGGACAGGGAGATCACCCCTCCACTTT. Its protein product is CASSKLTGTGRSPLHF.

The chain recombines TRBV7-9 with TRBJ1-2, with a weak D call TRBD1 (6 bases). V gave up 1 base and J gave up 7 bases, with 7 bases separating them. The germline V gene has CDR1 SEHNR and CDR2 FQNEAQ (reference sequence). The CDR3 sequence is 12 residues long. CDR3 nucleotide sequence: TGTGCCAGCAGCTTAGACAGGGTTGGCTACACCTTC. It translates to CASSLDRVGYTF.

The chain uses TRBV7-3 and TRBJ2-6; 10 bases fit TRBD1. The V segment lost 5 bases and the J segment 0 bases; nucleotides outside the gene matches: 7. The CDR3 loop spans 18 amino acids. CDR1 is SGHTA and CDR2 is FQGTGA in the germline V gene. For the CDR3, the DNA is TGTGCCAGCAGCCAACCGGGACAGGGGAGCTCTGGGGCCAACGTCCTGACTTTC. It yields the protein CASSQPGQGSSGANVLTF. The whole variable domain, filled in from reference TRBV7-3 and TRBJ2-6, reads GAGVSQTPSNKVTEKGKYVELRCDPISGHTALYWYRQSLGQGPEFLIYFQGTGAADDSGLPNDRFFAVRPEGSVSTLKIQRTERGDSAVYLCASSQPGQGSSGANVLTFGAGSRLTVL.

The chain recombines TRBV6-4 with TRBJ2-2; 8 positions match TRBD1. The CDR3 sequence is 16 residues long. The germline gives CDR1 MRHNA, CDR2 SNTAGT. The V segment lost 5 bases and the J segment 1 base; nucleotides outside the gene matches: 6. The CDR3 loop reads CASSSSQGGNTGELFF. As DNA, the CDR3 is TGTGCCAGCAGTTCTTCACAGGGGGGGAACACCGGGGAGCTGTTTTTT.

This rearrangement joins TRBV7-9 to TRBJ2-7; 8 bases line up with TRBD2. Germline CDR1 SEHNR, CDR2 FQNEAQ (reference sequence). The junction had 9 bases not matched to a gene; V was cut back by 3 bases and J by 5 bases. The CDR3 runs 15 residues. CDR3 nucleotide sequence: TGTGCCAGCAGCTTGCTAGCGGGTGGTGAGGACGAGCAGTACTTC. Translated, it gives CASSLLAGGEDEQYF.

The rearrangement links TRBV5-1 to TRBJ2-5, with D possibly being TRBD2 (5 bases). Per germline, CDR1 SGHRS and CDR2 YFSETQ. This CDR3 has 13 amino acids. V gave up 4 bases and J gave up 5 bases, with 12 bases separating them. The CDR3 DNA is TGCGCCAGCAGCACGGGGTTTAAGGAGACCCAGTACTTC. Translating it yields CASSTGFKETQYF.

This clone was found a few times. The chain joins TRBV7-3 to TRBJ2-3; 7 bases are a match to TRBD1. Germline V gene lookup returns CDR1 SGHTA and CDR2 FQGTGA. J lost 5 bases, V lost 2 bases, and 10 bases had no gene match. The CDR3 spans 16 residues. In DNA form, the CDR3 reads TGTGCCAGCAGCTTATGGGCAGGGGGTAGGGGAGATACGCAGTATTTT. Amino acid sequence: CASSLWAGGRGDTQYF.

The V call is TRBV11-2, the J call TRBJ2-2; 7 nucleotides agree with TRBD1. This CDR3 is built from 14 residues. CDR1 is SGHAT and CDR2 is FQNNGV in the germline V gene. With 1 base clipped from V and 6 bases from J, the junction kept 2 bases outside the gene matches. In nucleotides, the CDR3 is TGTGCCAGCAGCTTAGGAGACAGGGCCGGGGAGCTGTTTTTT. It specifies CASSLGDRAGELFF.

The rearrangement uses TRBV24-1 and TRBJ2-2, with D perhaps TRBD1 (5 bases). This CDR3 is 17 amino acids long. Trimming stripped 1 base from V and 5 bases from J, with 16 bases between. CDR1 is KGHDR, CDR2 SFDVKD, per germline. The DNA of the CDR3 is TGTGCCACCAGTGATTTCTACGGACACGGTAGTACCGGGGAGCTGTTTTTT. Translating it yields CATSDFYGHGSTGELFF.

The chain has TRBV18 and TRBJ2-1; 10 bases agree with TRBD2. Germline lookup yields CDR1 KGHSH and CDR2 LQKENI. V dropped 0 bases and J dropped 5; count of bases not matched to a gene: 4. There are 16 residues in the CDR3. CDR3 residues: CASSPPGTSENNEQFF. In DNA form, the CDR3 reads TGTGCCAGCTCACCACCGGGGACTAGCGAGAACAATGAGCAGTTCTTC. The variable domain in full, with the rest retrieved from reference TRBV18 and TRBJ2-1, is NAGVMQNPRHLVRRRGQEARLRCSPMKGHSHVYWYRQLPEEGLKFMVYLQKENIIDESGMPKERFSAEFPKEGPSILRIQQVVRGDSAAYFCASSPPGTSENNEQFFGPGTRLTVL.

V usage is TRBV6-5 and J usage is TRBJ1-5; D ambiguous. Trimming cost V 3 bases and J 7 bases, with 10 bases left between them. The germline gives CDR1 MNHEY, CDR2 SVGAGI. This CDR3 has 13 amino acids. The CDR3 loop reads CASSYEGGQPQHF. In DNA, the CDR3 is TGTGCCAGCAGTTATGAGGGCGGACAGCCCCAGCATTTT.

The V call is TRBV15, the J call TRBJ1-5, with D unresolved. CDR3 size: 14 residues. V was cut by 0 bases and J by 8 bases, with 11 bases left in between. Germline assignment: CDR1 LNHNV and CDR2 YYDKDF (reference sequence). The CDR3 sequence is CATSRDVSGKPQHF. The CDR3, as DNA: TGTGCCACCAGCAGAGATGTCTCCGGGAAGCCCCAGCATTTT.

This chain connects TRBV28 to TRBJ1-1; TRBD1 agrees at 8 bases. This CDR3 comprises 14 residues. The J segment lost 8 bases and the V segment lost 1 base, leaving 6 bases of the junction unmatched. Germline-derived CDR1 and CDR2 are MDHEN and SYDVKM. The CDR3 nucleotides read TGTGCCAGCAGTTTATTGGGACAGGATTTCGAAGCTTTCTTT. This codes for CASSLLGQDFEAFF.

In this sample, this clone turned up once. This chain links TRBV12-3 or TRBV12-4 with TRBJ1-2; D possibly corresponds to TRBD1 (5 bases). With 8 bases removed from V and 5 bases from J, the gap between germline ends came to 15 bases. There are 13 residues in the CDR3. This chain's CDR3 is CASRPSDTYGYTF. The CDR3 bases are TGTGCCAGCCGCCCCTCGGACACTTATGGCTACACCTTC.

The chain uses TRBV7-2 and TRBJ1-5, with D unresolved. Trimming cost V 1 base and J 7 bases, with 8 bases left between them. The length of the CDR3 is 13 residues. The germline V gene has CDR1 SGHTA and CDR2 FQGNSA. CDR3 loop: CASSLGAQQPQHF. The CDR3 DNA reads TGTGCCAGCAGCTTAGGCGCTCAACAGCCCCAGCATTTT.

V and J are TRBV3-1 (or the pseudogene TRBV3-2) and TRBJ1-1; 11 positions agree with TRBD1. V was clipped by 4 bases and J by 4 bases; unmatched bases: 8. Germline CDR1 is LGHDT and CDR2 is YNNKEL (reference sequence). This CDR3 is 16 amino acids long. The CDR3 region has the DNA TGTGCCAGCAGCCGGACAGGGGGCGCGGGTTTCACTGAAGCTTTCTTT. This translates into CASSRTGGAGFTEAFF.